The 25 T cell receptor beta chains reported below all come from one sample, sequenced in a study of T-cell memory formation after mild COVID-19. Each CDR3 protein gets one entry after TCRdb re-called the 5' RACE reads with MiXCR. The data hold about 560,000 distinct CDR3 sequences, with under 20% observed a single time. The sequenced sample was PBMCs or a T cell subset sorted from them (not recorded which). Every receptor here comes from an adult woman who had mild COVID-19 (a few samples of this study predate the infection). Cell type and time point are not known.

The CDR3: CASRWDRGEAFF. The DNA of the CDR3 is TGTGCCAGCAGATGGGACAGGGGGGAAGCTTTCTTT. The gene calls are TRBV6-5 and TRBJ1-1; 11 bases fit TRBD1. Germline V lookup: CDR1 MNHEY, CDR2 SVGAGI. V was pared by 6 bases and J by 8 bases, with 2 bases of the junction left unmatched. The CDR3 runs 12 residues.

The chain is built from TRBV3-1 and TRBJ2-2; 10 nucleotides align to TRBD1. Trimming removed 1 base from V and 0 bases from J; junction bases left unmatched: 2. Germline loops: CDR1 LGHDT, CDR2 YNNKEL (reference sequence). The CDR3 is 17 residues long. For the CDR3, the DNA is TGTGCCAGCAGCCAAGGAGGACAGGGGGCGAACACCGGGGAGCTGTTTTTT. Translating it yields CASSQGGQGANTGELFF.

This clonotype was counted a few times. V gene TRBV11-2 combines with J gene TRBJ1-4; no clear D. The germline V gene encodes CDR1 SGHAT and CDR2 FQNNGV. This CDR3 spans 16 amino acids. Trimming pared 0 bases from V and 0 bases from J, leaving 8 bases between. DNA for the CDR3: TGTGCCAGCAGCTTAGATAGCAGTGCAACTAATGAAAAACTGTTTTTT. It codes for CASSLDSSATNEKLFF.

In this sample, this clonotype turned up a few times. The CDR3 region is CASTPGQDFSYEQYF. The DNA of the CDR3 is TGTGCCAGCACTCCCGGACAGGACTTCTCCTACGAGCAGTACTTC. The rearrangement joins TRBV12-3 or TRBV12-4 to TRBJ2-7; 7 nucleotides align to TRBD1. CDR3 length: 15 residues. With 7 bases clipped from V and 0 bases from J, the junction kept 9 bases outside the gene matches.

The rearrangement joins TRBV7-9 to TRBJ1-6; TRBD1 is a possible D gene (6 bases). This CDR3 has 14 residues. The germline V gene encodes CDR1 SEHNR and CDR2 FQNEAQ (reference sequence). With 6 bases removed from V and 7 bases from J, the gap between germline ends came to 13 bases. CDR3 in DNA: TGTGCCAGCAGTTCGACAGGCTTAAATTCACCCCTCCACTTT. As protein: CASSSTGLNSPLHF.

The chain links TRBV6-2 or TRBV6-3 to TRBJ2-7; the D gene is possibly TRBD2 (5 bases). The CDR3 runs to 15 residues. Trimming stripped 6 bases from V and 2 bases from J, with 17 bases between. Germline lookup yields CDR1 MNHEY and CDR2 SVGEGT. In DNA, the CDR3 is TGTGCCAGCAGCAGAAGCGGAGTCAAAACCTACGAGCAGTACTTC. This sequence encodes CASSRSGVKTYEQYF.

This clonotype was picked up a small number of times. DNA for the CDR3: TGTGCCAGCAGCCCCCCGGACGGGAGGGCCTTGGTGCAGTTCTTC. Encoded protein: CASSPPDGRALVQFF. The chain has TRBV3-1 and TRBJ2-1, with TRBD2 matching 8 bases. Germline V gives CDR1 LGHDT, CDR2 YNNKEL (reference sequence). The CDR3 totals 15 residues. After removal of 4 bases from V and 12 bases from J, the junction contained 14 bases not matched to a gene.

This chain uses TRBV29-1 with TRBJ2-5, with D possibly being TRBD1 (6 bases). The V end lost 2 bases, the J end lost 2 bases, and 9 bases lay between the germline ends. CDR3 length equals 13 residues. The germline V gene has CDR1 SQVTM and CDR2 ANQGSEA. The CDR3 loop is CSVERTGQETQYF. As DNA, the CDR3 is TGCAGCGTTGAAAGAACAGGGCAAGAGACCCAGTACTTC. Based on the CDR3 plus reference TRBV29-1 and TRBJ2-5, the full variable domain is SAVISQKPSRDICQRGTSLTIQCQVDSQVTMMFWYRQQPGQSLTLIATANQGSEATYESGFVIDKFPISRPNLTFSTLTVSNMSPEDSSIYLCSVERTGQETQYFGPGTRLLVL.

Ten or more counts support this clonotype. V and J are TRBV18 and TRBJ2-7; D is unresolved. From germline, CDR1 is KGHSH and CDR2 LQKENI. CDR3 length: 12 amino acids. Between the trimmed V and J ends, which lost 2 bases and 5 bases, there was a span of 7 bases. CDR3 DNA: TGTGCCAGCTCACCAAGGAGAGACGAGCAGTACTTC. Protein product: CASSPRRDEQYF.

The CDR3 DNA follows: TGTGCCACCAGTGAACCAGGGGGCACTGAAGCTTTCTTT. Its protein is CATSEPGGTEAFF. This chain links TRBV24-1 with TRBJ1-1, with TRBD1 identical over 7 bases. Looked up from germline, CDR1 is KGHDR and CDR2 is SFDVKD. V trimming: 4 bases; J trimming: 4 bases; junction bases outside the gene matches: 2. This CDR3 contains 13 residues.

This chain links TRBV28 with TRBJ2-5, with TRBD1 matching 7 bases. Trimming took 3 bases from V and 4 from J; bases not matched to a gene: 2. The germline gives CDR1 MDHEN, CDR2 SYDVKM. The CDR3 has 13 residues. CDR3 in amino acids: CASSFQGVETQYF. CDR3 nucleotide sequence: TGTGCCAGCAGTTTTCAGGGGGTAGAGACCCAGTACTTC. Drawing the rest from reference TRBV28 and TRBJ2-5, the complete variable domain is DVKVTQSSRYLVKRTGEKVFLECVQDMDHENMFWYRQDPGLGLRLIYFSYDVKMKEKGDIPEGYSVSREKKERFSLILESASTNQTSMYLCASSFQGVETQYFGPGTRLLVL.

The chain carries TRBV4-2 and TRBJ2-2; D is possibly TRBD2 (5 bases). CDR3 size: 12 residues. V lost 0 bases to trimming and J lost 11 bases, with 7 bases between them. Germline assignment: CDR1 LGHNA and CDR2 YNFKEQ. CDR3 nucleotides: TGTGCCAGCAGCCAAGACCGGGGAGAGCTGTTTTTT. Encoded protein: CASSQDRGELFF.

The rearrangement links TRBV7-2 to TRBJ1-4; perhaps TRBD1 as D (6 bases). CDR1 SGHTA and CDR2 FQGNSA come from the germline V gene. Trimming removed 5 bases from V and 14 bases from J, with 15 bases in between. CDR3 length equals 12 residues. This chain's CDR3 is CASSLGGSRLFF. CDR3 in DNA: TGTGCCAGCAGCCTGGGGGGCAGCAGGCTGTTTTTT. Looking up the rest from reference TRBV7-2 and TRBJ1-4 gives the full variable domain: GAGVSQSPSNKVTEKGKDVELRCDPISGHTALYWYRQSLGQGLEFLIYFQGNSAPDKSGLPSDRFSAERTGGSVSTLTIQRTQQEDSAVYLCASSLGGSRLFFGSGTQLSVL.

The chain has TRBV4-1 and TRBJ2-1; the match to TRBD2 covers 9 bases. The CDR3 consists of 16 residues. CDR1 is MGHRA, CDR2 YSYEKL, per germline. Trimming cost V 1 base and J 7 bases; bases outside gene matches: 8. Here the CDR3 DNA reads TGCGCCAGCAGCCAAGTCGGGCGGGGGGGCCGAAATGAGCAGTTCTTC. It codes for CASSQVGRGGRNEQFF.

This clonotype was seen many times. The chain couples TRBV5-1 to TRBJ2-5, with 9 bases identical to TRBD2. V shed 1 base and J 3 bases; nucleotides not matched to a gene: 4. CDR3 length: 15 amino acids. Germline lookup yields CDR1 SGHRS and CDR2 YFSETQ. CDR3 nucleotides: TGCGCCAGCAGCTTGTCTAGCGGGACTAAAGAGACCCAGTACTTC. Amino acids: CASSLSSGTKETQYF.

The genes are TRBV15 and TRBJ2-1; 11 nucleotides line up with TRBD2. V trimming: 0 bases; J trimming: 2 bases; junction bases outside the gene matches: 3. Germline V CDR1 and CDR2: LNHNV, YYDKDF (reference sequence). The CDR3 spans 17 residues. CDR3 sequence reads: CATSRDRGLAAYNEQFF. The CDR3, as DNA: TGTGCCACCAGCAGAGATAGGGGACTAGCGGCCTACAATGAGCAGTTCTTC.

The rearrangement uses TRBV12-3 or TRBV12-4 and TRBJ1-2; no clear D. Deletions cut 5 bases from V and 2 bases from J, with 18 bases between. There are 16 residues in the CDR3. The CDR3: CASSPLDSAPNYGYTF. The CDR3 nucleotides are TGTGCCAGCAGTCCCTTGGACTCGGCCCCCAACTATGGCTACACCTTC.

This sequence joins TRBV12-3 or TRBV12-4 and TRBJ1-5; possibly TRBD1 for D (6 bases). The CDR3 extends over 19 amino acids. Trimming took 5 bases from V and 0 from J, leaving 23 bases between them. The CDR3 sequence is CASSPHPGQLSYSNQPQHF. The CDR3 DNA reads as TGTGCCAGCAGTCCTCATCCGGGACAACTTTCATATAGCAATCAGCCCCAGCATTTT.

This chain links TRBV5-5 with TRBJ2-5, with D perhaps being TRBD1 or TRBD2 (5 bases each). The CDR3 length is 17 residues. V was shortened by 4 bases and J by 3 bases, with 22 bases between the two germline ends. Germline lookup yields CDR1 SGHKS and CDR2 YYEKEE (reference sequence). The DNA for the CDR3 is TGTGCCAGCAGCCGGGACCTTTGGGCCCTCCGGGAAGAGACCCAGTACTTC. Residues: CASSRDLWALREETQYF.

This clonotype was counted a few times. J is TRBJ2-7 and V is TRBV4-3; TRBD2 aligns across 7 bases. Germline CDR1 LGHNA, CDR2 YSLEER. This CDR3 region has 13 residues. The V and J ends lost 1 base and 6 bases, in that order; junction bases with no gene match: 3. The CDR3 is CASSQGRGTEQYF. The CDR3 bases are TGCGCCAGCAGCCAAGGGCGGGGGACCGAGCAGTACTTC.

CDR3 sequence: CASSYTGRYSYEQYF. Here the CDR3 DNA reads TGTGCCAGCAGTTACACCGGTCGTTATTCCTACGAGCAGTACTTC. The chain couples TRBV6-2 or TRBV6-3 to TRBJ2-7, with no clear D. V lost 2 bases and J lost 1, with 12 bases in between. The CDR3 contains 15 residues. Germline lookup yields CDR1 MNHEY and CDR2 SVGEGT.

This clonotype is a singleton in its sample. The rearrangement links TRBV6-6 to TRBJ1-2, with TRBD1 matching 10 bases. This CDR3 region has 19 residues. V lost 2 bases, J lost 2 bases, and 14 bases stayed unmatched. Germline loops: CDR1 MNHNY, CDR2 SVGAGI (reference sequence). The CDR3 region is CASSYAVRGTGVRNYGYTF. DNA for the CDR3: TGTGCCAGCAGTTACGCAGTGAGAGGGACAGGGGTTAGAAACTATGGCTACACCTTC.

This chain links TRBV5-1 with TRBJ2-7; possibly TRBD1 or TRBD2 for D (5 bases each). Germline CDR1 and CDR2: SGHRS and YFSETQ. The CDR3 sequence is 12 residues long. The V gene lost 7 bases and the J gene lost 5 bases, with 13 bases spanning the gap. CDR3 region: CASASRDHEQYF. As DNA, the CDR3 is TGCGCCAGCGCATCCAGGGACCACGAGCAGTACTTC. The full variable domain, with the rest looked up from reference TRBV5-1 and TRBJ2-7, is KAGVTQTPRYLIKTRGQQVTLSCSPISGHRSVSWYQQTPGQGLQFLFEYFSETQRNKGNFPGRFSGRQFSNSRSEMNVSTLELGDSALYLCASASRDHEQYFGPGTRLTVT.

The chain has TRBV12-3 or TRBV12-4 and TRBJ2-4; D is unresolved. The CDR3 sequence is 15 residues long. V was shortened by 3 bases and J by 4 bases, with 13 bases between the two germline ends. The CDR3 coding sequence is TGTGCCAGCAGTTTCAACGGTAATAGAAAAAACATTCAGTACTTC. Its translation is CASSFNGNRKNIQYF.

The chain recombines TRBV6-2 or TRBV6-3 with TRBJ1-2, with D perhaps TRBD1 (6 bases). V gave up 0 bases and J gave up 2 bases, with 16 bases separating them. The germline V gene encodes CDR1 MNHEY and CDR2 SVGEGT. The CDR3 runs 17 residues. The CDR3 is CASSYSINQGTNYGYTF. CDR3 coding DNA: TGTGCCAGCAGTTACTCGATCAACCAGGGGACGAACTATGGCTACACCTTC.